A single sample gave rise to the 5 T cell receptor beta chains below, sequenced in a study of T cell responses to AZD1222 COVID-19 vaccine. The assay was immunoSEQ multiplex PCR, and TCRdb's table has in-frame clones only and misses some. The table records 100,000 to 150,000 clones, over 90% of them present only once. The specimen was peripheral blood, collected on day 0 of AZD1222 vaccination. The receptors stem from an adult in good health.

The gene calls are TRBV5-1 and TRBJ1-6, with D tentatively TRBD1 (6 bases). Deletions cut 1 base from V and 8 bases from J, with 13 bases between. The germline CDR1 and CDR2 sequences are SGHRS and YFSETQ. There are 15 residues in the CDR3. The DNA of the CDR3 is TGCGCCAGCAGCTTGTGGGCGTCAGGGGATTCACCCCTCCACTTT. This encodes CASSLWASGDSPLHF.

The J gene is TRBJ2-3, the V gene TRBV27; tentatively, D is TRBD2 (6 bases). The germline gives CDR1 MNHEY, CDR2 SMNVEV (reference sequence). CDR3 length: 15 amino acids. V dropped 3 bases and J dropped 4 bases, with 14 bases sitting between them. The CDR3 region is CASSFDTTSPDTQYF. CDR3 nucleotide sequence: TGTGCCAGCAGTTTTGATACAACTAGCCCAGATACGCAGTATTTT.

The CDR3 is CASSLAQRGQGNGYTF. DNA of the CDR3: TGCGCCAGCAGCTTGGCCCAGCGGGGACAGGGGAATGGCTACACCTTC. The rearrangement links TRBV5-1 to TRBJ1-2; TRBD1 aligns across 10 bases. The CDR3 length is 16 residues. Germline CDR1 is SGHRS and CDR2 is YFSETQ. After removal of 0 bases from V and 6 bases from J, the junction contained 8 bases not matched to a gene.

The gene calls are TRBV28 and TRBJ2-7; TRBD2 aligns across 8 bases. V shed 8 bases and J 2 bases; nucleotides not matched to a gene: 8. Germline lookup yields CDR1 MDHEN and CDR2 SYDVKM. This CDR3 has 14 residues. CDR3: CASLHQREPYEQYF. CDR3 bases: TGTGCCAGCCTGCATCAGCGGGAGCCCTACGAGCAGTACTTC.

The rearrangement links TRBV14 to TRBJ2-2, with 12 bases lining up with TRBD2. This CDR3 is built from 16 residues. Germline V gene lookup returns CDR1 SGHDN and CDR2 FVKESK. Trimming at V came to 3 bases and at J to 13 bases, leaving 12 bases not matched to a gene. CDR3 sequence reads: CASSHMPGLAGEGLFF. CDR3 nucleotide sequence: TGTGCCAGCAGCCATATGCCGGGACTAGCGGGCGAAGGGCTGTTTTTT.